This TCR beta chain originates from a study of T cells in Graves' hyperthyroidism and ophthalmopathy. It was RNA transcripts that yielded the amplified TCR beta CDR3 regions. HTBI primers were used for first-round RT-PCR of the TCR CDR3. TCRdb analysed the multiplex PCR reads with MiXCR anew, one entry per CDR3 protein. The sample holds 250,000 to 300,000 distinct CDR3 sequences, roughly 19% seen once. CDR3 length: 14 amino acids. With 6 bases clipped from V and 5 bases from J, the junction kept 9 bases outside the gene matches. Germline V CDR1 and CDR2: DFQATT, SNEGSKA (reference sequence). This clonotype was counted at least ten times.

Material: blood. This TCR derives from a middle-aged man with Graves' ophthalmopathy. The chain has TRBV20-1 and TRBJ2-5; 10 bases fit TRBD2. The CDR3 is CSASLAGVGETQYF. CDR3 nucleotides: TGCAGTGCCAGTCTAGCGGGAGTCGGGGAGACCCAGTACTTC.